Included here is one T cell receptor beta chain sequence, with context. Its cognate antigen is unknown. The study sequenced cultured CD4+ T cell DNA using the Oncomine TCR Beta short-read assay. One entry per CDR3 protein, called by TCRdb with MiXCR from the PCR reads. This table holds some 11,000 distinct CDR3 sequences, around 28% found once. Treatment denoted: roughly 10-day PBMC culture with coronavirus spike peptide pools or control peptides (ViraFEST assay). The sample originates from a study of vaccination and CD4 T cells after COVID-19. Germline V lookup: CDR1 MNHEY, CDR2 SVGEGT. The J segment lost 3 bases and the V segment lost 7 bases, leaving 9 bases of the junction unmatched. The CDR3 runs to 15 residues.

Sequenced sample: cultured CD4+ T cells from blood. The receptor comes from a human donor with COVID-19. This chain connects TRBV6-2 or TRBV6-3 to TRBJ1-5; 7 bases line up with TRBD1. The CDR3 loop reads CASIGRGIFNQPQHF. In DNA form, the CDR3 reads TGTGCCAGCATCGGCAGGGGGATTTTCAATCAGCCCCAGCATTTT.